Listed here is a single TCR beta chain. Its antigen is still unknown. No qualities accompany the bases; no much larger clone lies one base away. PBMCs were isolated by Ficoll-Paque density gradient centrifugation. The data were produced on an Illumina NovaSeq 6000. TCRalpha and TCRbeta cDNA libraries were built by 5'RACE with constant-segment primers, adding sample barcodes and unique molecular identifiers. Trizol reagent was used to extract RNA from every sample. The libraries were amplified in two PCR steps, and the second step added a second sample barcode and Illumina TruSeq adapters. Sequencing of the libraries was done on an Illumina NovaSeq, producing 2 x 150 bp paired-end reads. As for the original processing: Demultiplexing of reads and collapsing into UMI-guided consensus sequences were performed with migec v1.2.7. Using mixcr v2.1.11, the UMI consensuses were aligned to TRA and TRB V and J templates and assembled into clonotypes. A clonotype was counted as expanded or contracted only when both edgeR and NoisET called the clonotype significant, with the noise models trained on biological replicates. For edgeR calls, the thresholds were a false discovery rate-adjusted p below 0.01 and a log2 fold-change of 1. PCA with hierarchical clustering of max-normalized trajectories of the 1000 most abundant clonotypes was used as exploratory dynamics analysis. Each responding clone was given a CD4 or CD8 phenotype based on the CD4+ and CD8+ repertoires, which had been sequenced separately. TCRdb reworked the public reads: Q25 trimming with fastp, MiXCR clone assembly, productive beta chains retained. CDR3 protein duplicates are merged, each entry listing the most common genes and DNA. The V and J calls were not made by the authors but by TCRdb's processing. For this sample there are some 150,000 distinct CDR3 sequences; 6% to 6.5% appear just once. Around 1.9% of the sample is taken by the ten largest.

This entry is derived from a study of T-cell memory formation after mild COVID-19 (dated by TCRdb to about 2021). Looking at the study overall: Most TCR sequence clusters were specific to one of the two donors. In a couple of donors, T-cell clones that expanded and contracted after mild COVID-19 were tracked by sequencing TCRalpha and TCRbeta repertoires over time. The cohort was made up of two young adult volunteers, one female and one male, who were previously healthy. Paper-wide results and their limitations: The study included only a couple of mild cases, and larger cohorts that include severe cases with pre-infection samples were judged to be necessary. From day 15 to 85, contracting clones showed balanced CD4/CD8 phenotypes, whereas a second wave of clones that expanded from day 15 to 37 leaned towards CD4+. The detection of some responding clones in pre-infection memory suggests that pre-existing cross-reactive memory T cells joined the SARS-CoV-2 response. Contracting CD4+ clones appeared mostly in the CM and EM memory subsets, whereas CD8+ clones were enriched in EMRA. Whether the second-wave clones peaking on day 37 were SARS-CoV-2 specific was not confirmed.

From the cysteine up to the phenylalanine, the CDR3 has a length of 14 residues. Kept here is only the CDR3 DNA, which spans 42 bases and is read in frame from base 1. V is pruned by 3 bases and J by 6 bases, leaving 5 bases of the junction without a gene match. From a lookup of the germline V gene, CDR1 and CDR2 are SGHAT and FQNNGV. The source is an adult woman who had mild COVID-19 (a few samples of this study predate the infection). The sample titles of this study are shuffled in the database, so cell type and time point are left out; the donor was told from shared clones. Sequenced input: PBMCs or a T cell subset sorted from them (not recorded which). The chain uses TRBV11-2 and TRBJ2-3, with TRBD1 identical over 8 junction bases. The nucleotide sequence reads TGTGCCAGCAGCTTTCGGACAGGGCGGGATACGCAGTATTTT. Translated, this is CASSFRTGRDTQYF.